The entry that follows covers one T cell receptor (beta chain) sequence. The germline CDR1 and CDR2 sequences are SEHNR and FQNEAQ (reference sequence). The CDR3 spans 15 residues. V lost 5 bases and J 8 bases, leaving 19 bases between the germline ends. Per the original data handling: Reference gene primer amplification gave nucleated cell count estimates. Sequencing was performed with immunoSEQ multiplex PCR; in TCRdb, only in-frame clones are kept and a portion is missing. The V and J calls and the clone size are those of that table, but D and trimming were determined from the DNA. This table has around 220,000 clones, under 95% appearing once. This entry is derived from a study of blood T cell repertoires in COVID-19.

The V and J genes are TRBV7-9 and TRBJ2-1; unclear D gene. Sequenced material: PBMCs or T cells enriched from blood (not recorded which). This receptor was identified in a woman younger than 30 who had recovered from COVID-19. The CDR3 reads CASSPGSQRMDEQFF. CDR3 bases: TGTGCCAGCAGCCCCGGTTCTCAGCGCATGGATGAGCAGTTCTTC. The whole variable domain, filled in from reference TRBV7-9 and TRBJ2-1, reads DTGVSQNPRHKITKRGQNVTFRCDPISEHNRLYWYRQTLGQGPEFLTYFQNEAQLEKSRLLSDRFSAERPKGSFSTLEIQRTEQGDSAMYLCASSPGSQRMDEQFFGPGTRLTVL.